This TCR beta chain was captured in a study of T cell responses to AZD1222 COVID-19 vaccine. Repertoires were generated with immunoSEQ multiplex PCR, while TCRdb's copy carries only in-frame clones and drops some. Counted here are 120,000 to 150,000 clones, 70% to 90% occurring once; the ten biggest clones make up less than 6%. CDR1 is LGHNT, CDR2 FRNRAP, per germline. The CDR3 runs to 18 residues. J was trimmed by 8 bases and V by 0 bases; bases with no gene match: 8. The clonotype originates from an adult who received the AZD1222 COVID-19 vaccine. Sequencing was performed on peripheral blood, taken 28 days after the second AZD1222 dose. The rearrangement joins TRBV12-5 to TRBJ2-1; TRBD2 matches 15 bases. In DNA form, the CDR3 reads TGTGCTAGTGGTTTGGTTGTCGGACTAGCGGGGGGGAAAGATGAGCAGTTCTTC. Translating gives CASGLVVGLAGGKDEQFF.